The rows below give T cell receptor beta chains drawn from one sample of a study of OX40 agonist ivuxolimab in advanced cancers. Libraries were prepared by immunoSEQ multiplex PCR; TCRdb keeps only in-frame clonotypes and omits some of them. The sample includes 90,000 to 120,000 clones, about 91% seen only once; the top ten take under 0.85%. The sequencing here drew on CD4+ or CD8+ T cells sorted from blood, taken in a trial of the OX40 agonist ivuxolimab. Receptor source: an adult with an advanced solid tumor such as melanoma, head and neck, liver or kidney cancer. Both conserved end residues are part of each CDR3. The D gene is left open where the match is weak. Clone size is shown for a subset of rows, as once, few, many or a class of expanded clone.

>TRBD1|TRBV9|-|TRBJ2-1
CASSVEQGARNEQFF
TGTGCCAGCAGCGTAGAACAGGGGGCGAGAAATGAGCAGTTCTTC
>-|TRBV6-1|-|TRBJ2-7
CASIPFGQSYEQYF
TGTGCCAGCATCCCATTTGGGCAGTCTTACGAGCAGTACTTC
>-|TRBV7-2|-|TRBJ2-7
CASSLVVWDYEQYF
TGTGCCAGCAGCTTGGTAGTCTGGGACTACGAGCAGTACTTC
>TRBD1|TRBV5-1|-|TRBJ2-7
CASSPGGTAASYEQYF
TGCGCCAGCAGCCCCGGTGGGACAGCGGCCTCCTACGAGCAGTACTTC
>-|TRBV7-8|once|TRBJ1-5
CASSQTTDRPTPQHF
TGTGCCAGCAGCCAAACGACAGATCGACCGACGCCCCAGCATTTT
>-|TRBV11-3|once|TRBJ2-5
CASSSALGTTAQETQYF
TGTGCCAGCAGCTCCGCTCTCGGAACCACTGCCCAAGAGACCCAGTACTTC
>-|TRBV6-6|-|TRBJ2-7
CASSYEGSAYEQYF
TGTGCCAGCAGTTACGAGGGGTCAGCCTACGAGCAGTACTTC
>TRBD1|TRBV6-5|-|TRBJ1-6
CASSLRTGDSPLHF
TGTGCCAGCAGTCTACGGACAGGGGATTCACCCCTCCACTTT
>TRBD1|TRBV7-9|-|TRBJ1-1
CASSYRQGASTEAFF
TGTGCCAGCAGCTACCGACAGGGGGCGAGCACTGAAGCTTTCTTT
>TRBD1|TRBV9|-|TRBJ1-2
CASSGETGGLANYGYTF
TGTGCCAGCAGCGGAGAGACAGGGGGCTTAGCTAACTATGGCTACACCTTC
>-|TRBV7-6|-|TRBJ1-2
CASSSGGFNSLYGYTF
TGTGCCAGCAGCAGCGGGGGGTTCAATTCGCTCTATGGCTACACCTTC
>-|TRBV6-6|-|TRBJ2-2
CASSPLGEHTGELFF
TGTGCCAGCAGTCCCCTTGGGGAGCACACCGGGGAGCTGTTTTTT
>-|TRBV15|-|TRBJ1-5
CATSPVTGNQPQHF
TGTGCCACCAGTCCAGTGACCGGAAATCAGCCCCAGCATTTT
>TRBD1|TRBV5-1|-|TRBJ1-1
CASSSQGQGFTEAFF
TGCGCCAGCAGCTCCCAGGGACAGGGTTTCACTGAAGCTTTCTTT